The clone carrying this T cell receptor beta chain was counted a single time. This sample is part of a study of T cell responses to AZD1222 COVID-19 vaccine. V shed 3 bases and J shed 2 bases, with 6 bases lying between them. The CDR3 totals 13 residues. Looked up from germline, CDR1 is KGHSH and CDR2 is LQKENI. Some clones are missing from TCRdb's copy, which holds only in-frame ones; the method was immunoSEQ multiplex PCR. The table has approximately 150,000 clones, about 90% seen once; the top ten hold 1.5% to 2%. This receptor was obtained from an adult who received the AZD1222 COVID-19 vaccine. V usage is TRBV18 and J usage is TRBJ2-3; D not certain. The sample in question was peripheral blood, obtained 28 days after the second AZD1222 dose. CDR3 in amino acids: CASSPAITDTQYF. CDR3 coding DNA: TGTGCCAGCTCACCCGCAATCACAGATACGCAGTATTTT.